This T cell receptor beta chain emerged from a study of stem cell transplantation in POMP-related autoinflammatory disease. Study-wide results and limits: Fewer unique TRB V-J gene pairings were identified in patients with PRAID.

The method was immunoSEQ multiplex PCR; TCRdb's version includes in-frame clones alone and lacks a portion of them. The data hold over a thousand clones, with about 78% observed a single time. As for this clone: Its antigen is undetermined.

CDR1 and CDR2 from the germline V gene are SGHAT and FQNNGV. Trimming pared 6 bases from V and 2 bases from J, leaving 14 bases between. The CDR3 has 15 amino acids. The source is a human donor with POMP-related autoinflammation and immune dysregulation (PRAID). This sample comprised Tregs from PBMCs, obtained before stem cell transplantation. The chain links TRBV11-2 to TRBJ2-1; tentatively, D is TRBD2 (6 bases). The CDR3 DNA sequence: TGTGCCAGCAGGAACCCGGGACTGCCCTACAATGAGCAGTTCTTC. It specifies CASRNPGLPYNEQFF.